The clone carrying this T cell receptor (beta chain) was picked up a small number of times. Antigen specificity is unknown. The data derive from a study of identical twins. V was shortened by 0 bases and J by 2 bases, with 14 bases between the two germline ends. The V gene's germline CDR1 is LGHNA and CDR2 YNFKEQ. The CDR3 length is 16 residues. Study-level results: Less excess twin sharing appeared in beta out-of-frame sequences.

TCRdb reanalysed the 5' RACE reads using MiXCR and keeps one entry per CDR3 protein. The table records 550,000 to 700,000 distinct CDR3 sequences, 21% of them present only once. The data also belong to a second study, concerning T cells expressing NK-cell markers. As reported in that work: The study sequenced eight donors, seven HCMV-seropositive and one seronegative. Sorting of alpha-beta TCR T cells alone was achieved in several experiments with an anti-gamma-delta TCR antibody. In several donors, these clonotypes also led the CD3+CD56-NKG2C+ fraction.

Sample: PBMCs. V gene TRBV4-2 combines with J gene TRBJ2-7; possibly TRBD2 for D (5 bases). This TCR came from a woman between 18 and 29 years old in good health. CDR3 DNA: TGTGCCAGCAGCCAAGATCGATACGGAGGAACCTACGAGCAGTACTTC. Protein sequence: CASSQDRYGGTYEQYF.